The following is a T cell receptor beta chain sequence with its context. Its antigen is unidentified. V shed 8 bases and J 7 bases; nucleotides not matched to a gene: 10. Germline CDR1 reads SQVTM; CDR2 reads ANQGSEA. The CDR3 is 12 amino acids. The data were taken from a study of cytomegalovirus exposure and HLA in healthy donors. Overall study results and limits: DRB1 showed the most TCR associations and HLA-C the fewest in a later analysis, as rates varied by HLA locus. Most observed TCR sequences were rare, whereas some public TCRs were detected in many donors.

PCR was performed using 60 Vbeta and 13 Jbeta primers. Repertoires were generated with immunoSEQ multiplex PCR, while TCRdb's copy carries only in-frame clones and drops some. The table records over 100,000 clones, under 85% of them present only once. The V call is TRBV29-1, the J call TRBJ1-1; 7 bases are shared with TRBD1. The sequenced sample was PBMCs. The source of this sequence is a male donor in good health and CMV-seropositive. The CDR3 protein is CSIGTATSEAFF. Written as DNA, the CDR3 is TGCAGCATAGGGACAGCCACTAGTGAAGCTTTCTTT. Looking up the rest from reference TRBV29-1 and TRBJ1-1 gives the full variable domain: SAVISQKPSRDICQRGTSLTIQCQVDSQVTMMFWYRQQPGQSLTLIATANQGSEATYESGFVIDKFPISRPNLTFSTLTVSNMSPEDSSIYLCSIGTATSEAFFGQGTRLTVV.